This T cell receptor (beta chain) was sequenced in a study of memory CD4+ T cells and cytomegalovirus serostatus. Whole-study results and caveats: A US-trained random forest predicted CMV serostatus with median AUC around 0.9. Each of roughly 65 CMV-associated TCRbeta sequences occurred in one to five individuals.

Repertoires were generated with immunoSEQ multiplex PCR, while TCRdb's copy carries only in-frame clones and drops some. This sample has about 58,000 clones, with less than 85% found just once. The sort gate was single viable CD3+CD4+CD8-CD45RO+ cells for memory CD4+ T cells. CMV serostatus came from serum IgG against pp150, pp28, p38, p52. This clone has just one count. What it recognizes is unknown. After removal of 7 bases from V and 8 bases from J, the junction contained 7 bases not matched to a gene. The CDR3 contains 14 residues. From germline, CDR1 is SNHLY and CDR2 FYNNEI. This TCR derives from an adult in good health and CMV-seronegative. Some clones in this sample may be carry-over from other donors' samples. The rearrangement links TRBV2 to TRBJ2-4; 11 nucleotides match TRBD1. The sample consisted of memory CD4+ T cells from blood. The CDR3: CASTRTGGAYIQYF. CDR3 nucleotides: TGTGCCAGCACCCGGACAGGGGGCGCATACATTCAGTACTTC.